Sequencing of this TCR beta chain was carried out in a study of T-cell reconstitution after alpha-beta-depleted transplantation in children. This sample's TCRbeta library carried unique molecular identifier barcodes. TCRdb recomputed calls from the PCR reads with MiXCR, one row per CDR3 protein. The data contain 300,000 to 350,000 distinct CDR3 sequences, roughly 25% of them singletons. CDR1 SGHNT and CDR2 YENEEA come from the germline V gene. The CDR3 is made up of 14 amino acids. Losses at the gene ends were 5 bases for V and 9 bases for J; bases not matched to a gene: 6. V is TRBV11-3 and J is TRBJ2-1; 11 positions match TRBD2. This clonotype was obtained from a male patient between 10 and 17 years old who had a stem cell transplant for acute lymphoblastic leukemia, so the T cells may come from the graft donor. Source: PBMCs, mostly from graft donor cells, taken 180 days after TCRalphabeta/CD19-depleted stem cell transplant. CDR3 region: CASSLSSGRIEQFF. CDR3 nucleotide sequence: TGTGCCAGCAGCCTTTCTAGCGGGAGGATTGAGCAGTTCTTC. The full variable domain, its missing parts supplied by reference TRBV11-3 and TRBJ2-1, is EAGVVQSPRYKIIEKKQPVAFWCNPISGHNTLYWYLQNLGQGPELLIRYENEEAVDDSQLPKDRFSAERLKGVDSTLKIQPAELGDSAVYLCASSLSSGRIEQFFGPGTRLTVL.